This T cell receptor (beta chain) was identified in a study of technical replicates of blood from four donors (dated by TCRdb to about 2017). The protocol used for the library was the immunoSEQ multiplex PCR assay. Not all clones reach the TCRdb copy of this immuneACCESS table, which keeps in-frame sequences only. Checked studies attribute under half of the gap to unresolved V genes and leave the rest unexplained. The sample profile shows some 48,000 clones; approximately 94% of them were found once. 0.39% of the sample goes to the ten largest clones. CDR1 SEHNR and CDR2 FQNEAQ were looked up in the germline V gene (reference sequence). V is clipped by 5 bases and J by 0 bases, and the sequence between their germline boundaries is 16 bases long. The CDR3, cysteine through phenylalanine, is 16 amino acids long. Only the CDR3 DNA is retained, 48 bases long and in frame from the first base. Concerning this clone: Which antigen it targets is not known. Per-nucleotide qualities are absent, and no much larger clonotype sits a single base away.

The sequenced sample was T cells isolated from PBMCs. The sequence was obtained from a human donor in good health. The rearranged segments are TRBV7-9 and TRBJ1-1; the D gene is perhaps TRBD1, on 6 matching bases. The CDR3 here reads CASSQVPGTMNTEAFF. The DNA sequence follows: TGTGCCAGCAGCCAAGTACCTGGGACAATGAACACTGAAGCTTTCTTT.